This entry lists 14 T cell receptor beta chains sequenced from one sample in a study of blood T cells in healthy people across ages. Combining a sample-barcoded 5' primer with a J-beta primer mix, a second PCR ran for 7 to 11 cycles. TCRdb analysed the 5' RACE reads with MiXCR anew, one entry per CDR3 protein. The sample consists of some 1.5 million distinct CDR3 sequences, 28% of them appearing once. Input material: blood. Every receptor here comes from a woman in her twenties or thirties in good health.

The V call is TRBV6-6, the J call TRBJ1-1; the match to TRBD1 covers 7 bases. Per germline, CDR1 MNHNY and CDR2 SVGAGI (reference sequence). After removal of 0 bases from V and 7 bases from J, the junction contained 5 bases not matched to a gene. The CDR3 extends over 14 amino acids. CDR3 sequence reads: CASSYSRGQNEAFF. The CDR3 DNA reads TGTGCCAGCAGTTACTCGAGGGGGCAGAATGAAGCTTTCTTT.

At least ten counts were recorded for this clonotype. The rearrangement joins TRBV9 to TRBJ2-6; D is unclear. The CDR3 is made up of 16 amino acids. Trimming pared 4 bases from V and 0 bases from J, leaving 11 bases between. Looked up from germline, CDR1 is SGDLS and CDR2 is YYNGEE. CDR3 nucleotides: TGTGCCAGCAGCCTCGTCCCCCTCTCTGGGGCCAACGTCCTGACTTTC. Its protein product is CASSLVPLSGANVLTF.

Ten or more counts support this clonotype. J is TRBJ2-1 and V is TRBV4-3; D gene uncertain. Trimming pared 0 bases from V and 0 bases from J, leaving 12 bases between. CDR1 and CDR2 (germline): LGHNA, YSLEER. The CDR3 is 17 amino acids. The CDR3 sequence is CASSQDSGASSYNEQFF. The CDR3 nucleotides read TGCGCCAGCAGCCAAGATTCTGGTGCGAGCTCCTACAATGAGCAGTTCTTC.

The chain couples TRBV20-1 to TRBJ1-5; no definite D call. The CDR3 spans 12 residues. V was cut by 1 base and J by 8 bases, with 9 bases left in between. Germline values: CDR1 DFQATT, CDR2 SNEGSKA (reference sequence). The CDR3 DNA is TGCAGTGCTAGAGCAATGGGCGAGCCCCAGCATTTT. Amino acids: CSARAMGEPQHF.

The chain combines TRBV12-3 or TRBV12-4 with TRBJ2-3; 8 bases fit TRBD2. CDR3 length: 16 residues. Trimming took 5 bases from V and 2 from J; bases not matched to a gene: 9. The CDR3 spells CASSNPGGDFTDTQYF. The CDR3 coding sequence is TGTGCCAGCAGTAACCCGGGGGGGGATTTCACAGATACGCAGTATTTT.

As regards this clonotype: With a much larger clone just one base away, this may be a read error. The rearrangement joins TRBV7-2 to TRBJ2-7; 7 bases are shared with TRBD2. The V and J ends lost 4 bases and 12 bases, in that order; junction bases with no gene match: 15. The CDR3 runs to 14 residues. Germline V lookup: CDR1 SGHTA, CDR2 FQGNSA. DNA for the CDR3: TGTGCCAGCAGCTCGGGACTAAGCCTCGAGACCCGGTACTTC. It yields the protein CASSSGLSLETRYF.

To note about this clonotype: A much larger clone lies a single base off, so this may be a read error. J is TRBJ2-7 and V is TRBV12-3 or TRBV12-4; unclear D gene. Trimming took 3 bases from V and 2 from J, leaving 14 bases between them. This CDR3 has 15 amino acids. CDR3 nucleotides: TGTGCCAGCAGTTTGTTCGTTTTAGCAGCCTACGAGCAGTACTTC. Its translation is CASSLFVLAAYEQYF.

In this sample, this clonotype turned up a few times. One end of the junction does not line up with germline, which may come from a read error. This rearrangement joins TRBV2 to TRBJ2-5, with D perhaps TRBD1 (6 bases). Per the germline V gene, CDR1 is SNHLY and CDR2 is FYNNEI. The CDR3 loop spans 13 amino acids. CDR3 in amino acids: CASSLDRQGTQYF. The CDR3 DNA is TGTGCCAGCAGTTTGGACAGACAAGGGACCCAGTACTTC.

The rearrangement joins TRBV3-1 to TRBJ1-2; a possible D gene is TRBD1 (5 bases). Per germline, CDR1 LGHDT and CDR2 YNNKEL (reference sequence). This CDR3 comprises 16 residues. Trimming took 1 base from V and 2 from J, leaving 14 bases between them. CDR3 protein: CASSQGYTGANYGYTF. DNA of the CDR3: TGTGCCAGCAGCCAAGGTTATACAGGAGCGAACTATGGCTACACCTTC.

This clonotype came up a few times. This may stem from a read error, because a much larger clone lies one nucleotide away. The genes are TRBV20-1 and TRBJ2-7; D is possibly TRBD2 (5 bases). This CDR3 has 15 residues. Germline V gives CDR1 DFQATT, CDR2 SNEGSKA (reference sequence). CDR3 nucleotide sequence: TGCAGTACTAGAGATCTAGACCGCTCCTCCTACGAGCAGTACTTC. Encoded protein: CSTRDLDRSSYEQYF.

The chain is built from TRBV20-1 and TRBJ1-1; D ambiguous. Germline CDR1 is DFQATT and CDR2 is SNEGSKA (reference sequence). Trimming took off 3 bases at V and 3 bases at J, with 11 bases between the two ends. The CDR3 contains 13 residues. CDR3 sequence reads: CSARVDSYTEAFF. CDR3 sequence (DNA): TGCAGTGCTAGGGTAGATTCTTACACTGAAGCTTTCTTT.

This clonotype was counted a single time. A junction boundary mismatches the germline segment, possibly from a read error. V usage is TRBV20-1 and J usage is TRBJ2-7; a possible D gene is TRBD2 (5 bases). The CDR3 totals 13 residues. In germline, CDR1 is DFQATT, CDR2 SNEGSKA (reference sequence). CDR3 sequence: CSTRDSVGYEQYF. In nucleotides, the CDR3 is TGCAGTACTAGAGATTCAGTTGGCTACGAGCAGTACTTC.

The chain joins TRBV5-1 to TRBJ2-1; the D is unclear. The CDR3 runs to 13 residues. Trimming left V 1 base short and J 9 bases short, with 11 bases between. Germline lookup yields CDR1 SGHRS and CDR2 YFSETQ. The CDR3 reads CASSLQPDGEQFF. The CDR3 DNA sequence: TGCGCCAGCAGCTTGCAGCCGGACGGTGAGCAGTTCTTC.

The chain couples TRBV15 to TRBJ1-1; the D gene is possibly TRBD1 (5 bases). CDR1 and CDR2 from the germline V gene are LNHNV and YYDKDF (reference sequence). CDR3 length: 15 residues. V was shortened by 0 bases and J by 6 bases, with 14 bases between the two germline ends. CDR3 sequence reads: CATSRDRGLVAEAFF. DNA of the CDR3: TGTGCCACCAGCAGAGATCGGGGCTTGGTTGCTGAAGCTTTCTTT.